Listed below are T cell receptor beta chains from one sample, sequenced in a study of cytomegalovirus exposure and HLA in healthy donors. Data came from immunoSEQ multiplex PCR; TCRdb stores just in-frame clones and leaves some out. The sample holds 150,000 to 200,000 clones, approximately 71% seen once. Material for sequencing was PBMCs. Receptor source: a man aged 25 to 40 in good health and CMV-seropositive. Each CDR3 is given with its conserved first and last residue. The order of the fields is D gene, V gene, J gene, CDR3 length, CDR3 protein, CDR3 DNA. D genes are given only for firm matches.

d_gene: TRBD2
v_gene: TRBV19
j_gene: TRBJ2-7
len: 15
CDR3aa: CASSIGTTLSYEQYF
CDR3nt: TGTGCCAGTAGTATTGGGACTACCCTCTCCTACGAGCAGTACTTC

d_gene: -
v_gene: TRBV19
j_gene: TRBJ2-5
len: 13
CDR3aa: CASSTSEAETQYF
CDR3nt: TGTGCCAGTAGTACCAGCGAGGCAGAGACCCAGTACTTC

d_gene: TRBD2
v_gene: TRBV2
j_gene: TRBJ2-1
len: 13
CDR3aa: CASSETSDNEQFF
CDR3nt: TGTGCCAGCAGTGAGACTAGCGATAATGAGCAGTTCTTC

d_gene: -
v_gene: TRBV19
j_gene: TRBJ1-5
len: 16
CDR3aa: CASTARLSNTLQPQHF
CDR3nt: TGTGCCAGTACCGCCCGACTCTCCAACACCCTTCAGCCCCAGCATTTT

d_gene: TRBD2
v_gene: TRBV27
j_gene: TRBJ2-5
len: 15
CDR3aa: CASRLGLAFQETQYF
CDR3nt: TGTGCCAGCAGACTGGGACTAGCTTTCCAAGAGACCCAGTACTTC

d_gene: -
v_gene: TRBV6-1
j_gene: TRBJ2-2
len: 14
CDR3aa: CASSNGGGTGELFF
CDR3nt: TGTGCCAGCTCAAACGGGGGAGGCACCGGGGAGCTGTTTTTT

d_gene: -
v_gene: TRBV27
j_gene: TRBJ1-6
len: 14
CDR3aa: CASSSAGSNSPLHF
CDR3nt: TGTGCCAGCAGTTCGGCAGGGTCTAATTCACCCCTCCACTTT

d_gene: TRBD1
v_gene: TRBV6-1
j_gene: TRBJ2-5
len: 14
CDR3aa: CASSADRLIETQYF
CDR3nt: TGTGCCAGCAGTGCGGACAGGTTGATTGAGACCCAGTACTTC

d_gene: TRBD1
v_gene: TRBV6-1
j_gene: TRBJ2-7
len: 13
CDR3aa: CASRDRGFYEQYF
CDR3nt: TGTGCCAGCCGGGACAGGGGTTTCTACGAGCAGTACTTC

d_gene: -
v_gene: TRBV5-6
j_gene: TRBJ1-3
len: 14
CDR3aa: CASSLSGTGNTIYF
CDR3nt: TGTGCCAGCAGCTTGTCAGGGACTGGAAACACCATATATTTT